This T cell receptor beta chain was sequenced in a study of blood T cell repertoires in COVID-19. In the study overall: COVID-19 samples, acute and convalescent, were from the United States, Italy and Spain. The analysed material was cDNA or gDNA that came from T cells, B-cell-depleted T cells, or PBMCs.

Original methodology: Quantification of nucleated cells was approximated via reference gene primer amplification. Assay used: immunoSEQ multiplex PCR; TCRdb lists only in-frame clones, some missing. V and J calls and clone size are given by that table; D and trimming were obtained from the DNA. The sample lists around 500,000 clones, 70% to 90% occurring once. Germline lookup yields CDR1 LNHDA and CDR2 SQIVND (reference sequence). There are 17 residues in the CDR3. The V segment lost 4 bases and the J segment 0 bases; nucleotides outside the gene matches: 9. The sample consisted of peripheral blood. The chain employs TRBV19 and TRBJ2-1; TRBD2 matches at 7 bases. This clonotype was obtained from a human donor in a cohort sampled during active COVID-19. CDR3 region: CASSNTRRGSSYNEQFF. DNA for the CDR3: TGTGCCAGTAGTAACACTCGGCGGGGGAGCTCCTACAATGAGCAGTTCTTC.